These 8 T cell receptor beta chains came from one sample sequenced in a study of blood T cell repertoires in COVID-19. Libraries were prepared by immunoSEQ multiplex PCR; TCRdb keeps only in-frame clonotypes and omits some of them. The sample carries about 190,000 clones, around 84% recorded once. Material: peripheral blood. The receptors stem from an elderly woman with acute or convalescent COVID-19.

This chain links TRBV28 with TRBJ1-5, with D perhaps TRBD1 (6 bases). This CDR3 has 14 amino acids. Germline V gene sequence: CDR1 MDHEN, CDR2 SYDVKM. V was clipped by 1 base and J by 8 bases, with 12 bases between them. In DNA form, the CDR3 reads TGTGCCAGCAGTTTATCCCAGGGGCTCAAGCCCCAGCATTTT. This codes for CASSLSQGLKPQHF.

The chain links TRBV6-5 to TRBJ2-6; D call uncertain. Germline CDR1 and CDR2: MNHEY and SVGAGI. V shed 0 bases and J shed 2 bases, with 5 bases lying between them. The CDR3 has 15 residues. CDR3 amino acids: CASSYSGAGANVLTF. The CDR3 DNA sequence: TGTGCCAGCAGTTACTCGGGCGCTGGGGCCAACGTCCTGACTTTC.

This chain joins TRBV7-2 and TRBJ2-5, with D tentatively TRBD1 (5 bases). The CDR3 contains 15 residues. Deletions cut 5 bases from V and 5 bases from J, with 18 bases between. Germline V gene lookup returns CDR1 SGHTA and CDR2 FQGNSA. The chain's CDR3 is CASSPQGPTGETQYF. The CDR3 DNA follows: TGTGCCAGCAGCCCCCAGGGTCCGACCGGGGAGACCCAGTACTTC. Based on the CDR3 plus reference TRBV7-2 and TRBJ2-5, the full variable domain is GAGVSQSPSNKVTEKGKDVELRCDPISGHTALYWYRQSLGQGLEFLIYFQGNSAPDKSGLPSDRFSAERTGGSVSTLTIQRTQQEDSAVYLCASSPQGPTGETQYFGPGTRLLVL.

Only one count was recorded for this clone. This rearrangement joins TRBV5-6 to TRBJ1-2, with D maybe TRBD1 (5 bases). CDR1 is SGHDT and CDR2 is YYEEEE in the germline V gene. Trimming removed 7 bases from V and 1 base from J, with 17 bases in between. The CDR3 covers 15 residues. The CDR3 region has the DNA TGTGCCAGCTTCGGCGGGGACGCCCGTAACTATGGCTACACCTTC. Its protein product is CASFGGDARNYGYTF. The full variable domain, completed using reference TRBV5-6 and TRBJ1-2, is DAGVTQSPTHLIKTRGQQVTLRCSPKSGHDTVSWYQQALGQGPQFIFQYYEEEERQRGNFPDRFSGHQFPNYSSELNVNALLLGDSALYLCASFGGDARNYGYTFGSGTRLTVV.

The rearrangement links TRBV2 to TRBJ2-1; 9 bases fit TRBD1. The CDR3 is 14 amino acids. V lost 4 bases, J lost 5 bases, and 3 bases stayed unmatched. Germline CDR1 and CDR2: SNHLY and FYNNEI. The DNA of the CDR3 is TGTGCCAGCAGTGGCGGACAGGGGAACAATGAGCAGTTCTTC. It is translated as CASSGGQGNNEQFF. The entire variable domain, with the rest obtained from reference TRBV2 and TRBJ2-1, is as follows: EPEVTQTPSHQVTQMGQEVILRCVPISNHLYFYWYRQILGQKVEFLVSFYNNEISEKSEIFDDQFSVERPDGSNFTLKIRSTKLEDSAMYFCASSGGQGNNEQFFGPGTRLTVL.

The chain combines TRBV5-1 with TRBJ2-1, with D unresolved. The CDR3 runs to 12 residues. CDR1 is SGHRS, CDR2 YFSETQ, per germline. V dropped 0 bases and J dropped 13 bases, with 11 bases sitting between them. The chain's CDR3 is CASSLVGSSQFF. The CDR3 DNA sequence: TGCGCCAGCAGCTTGGTGGGTAGCAGTCAGTTCTTC.

This sequence joins TRBV6-5 and TRBJ1-5; TRBD1 might be the D (5 bases). Trimming took off 2 bases at V and 7 bases at J, with 18 bases between the two ends. CDR1 and CDR2 from the germline V gene are MNHEY and SVGAGI. The CDR3 is made up of 16 amino acids. The CDR3 DNA reads as TGTGCCAGCAGTTACCGCTTCAGGGACGCGGGGCAGCCCCAGCATTTT. This translates into CASSYRFRDAGQPQHF.

V is TRBV5-4 and J is TRBJ2-5, with 8 bases lining up with TRBD1. From germline, CDR1 is SGHNT and CDR2 YYREEE (reference sequence). The CDR3 is made up of 15 amino acids. V shed 1 base and J 1 base; nucleotides not matched to a gene: 3. CDR3 region: CASSLYRGAQETQYF. CDR3 bases: TGTGCCAGCAGCTTGTACAGGGGGGCCCAAGAGACCCAGTACTTC.